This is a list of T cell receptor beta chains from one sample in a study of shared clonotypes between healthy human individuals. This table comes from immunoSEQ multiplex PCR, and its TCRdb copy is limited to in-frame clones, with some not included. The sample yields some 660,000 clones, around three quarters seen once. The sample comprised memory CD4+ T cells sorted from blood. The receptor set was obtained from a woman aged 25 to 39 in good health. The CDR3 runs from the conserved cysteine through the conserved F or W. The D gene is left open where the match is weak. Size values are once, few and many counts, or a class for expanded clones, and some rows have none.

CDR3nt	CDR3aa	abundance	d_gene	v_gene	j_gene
TGCGCCAGCAGGGACAGGGTCACCGGGGAGCTGTTTTTT	CASRDRVTGELFF	.	TRBD1	TRBV4-1	TRBJ2-2
TGCGCCAGCAGCTCCGGGACTAGCGGGGTCCGGGCCTACGAGCAGTACTTC	CASSSGTSGVRAYEQYF	.	TRBD2	TRBV5-1	TRBJ2-7
TGCAGTGTGGCAGGGGTCGGCTACACCTTC	CSVAGVGYTF	.	.	TRBV20-1	TRBJ1-2
TGTGCCAGCAGTTTGGGGGACGGTAGAAACACCATATATTTT	CASSLGDGRNTIYF	.	.	TRBV6-5	TRBJ1-3
TGTGCCAGCAGCTTAGGTAGAGAGACCCAGTACTTC	CASSLGRETQYF	.	.	TRBV7-9	TRBJ2-5
TGCGCCAGTACTTCTCAGGGGGCGATAACTTGGAATGAGCAGTTCTTC	CASTSQGAITWNEQFF	.	TRBD1	TRBV10-1	TRBJ2-1
TGTGCCAGCAGCATTGGACTTTCCAATGAGCAGTTCTTC	CASSIGLSNEQFF	once	.	TRBV11-2	TRBJ2-1
TGCAGCTACCGCGCGCACACGGGACTAGTAATTGCGACCCAGTACTTC	CSYRAHTGLVIATQYF	.	TRBD2	TRBV29-1	TRBJ2-5
TGTGCCAGCAGTATTGCCACTGAAGCTTTCTTT	CASSIATEAFF	once	.	TRBV28	TRBJ1-1
TGTGCCAGCAGTGAAAGTATTGGGACGAGTTTTAACAATGAGCAGTTCTTC	CASSESIGTSFNNEQFF	.	.	TRBV6-1	TRBJ2-1
TGTGCCAGCAGCGCGAGACTAGCGGGAGTCGGTGAGACCCAGTACTTC	CASSARLAGVGETQYF	many	TRBD2	TRBV5-8	TRBJ2-5
TGTGCCTGGACAGGTAGAGGGCCCCCCGGGGAGCTGTTTTTT	CAWTGRGPPGELFF	.	.	TRBV30	TRBJ2-2
TGTGCCAGCAGTGCTACTAGCGGGAGTTGGCAGTTCTTC	CASSATSGSWQFF	.	TRBD2	TRBV27	TRBJ2-1
TGTGCCAGCAGCTTAGATCCAGGGGGATGGCTGTTTTTT	CASSLDPGGWLFF	.	TRBD1	TRBV11-2	TRBJ2-2
TGTGCCAGCAGCTTGACCCCGTATCAGGATACGCAGTATTTT	CASSLTPYQDTQYF	.	.	TRBV5-6	TRBJ2-3
TGTGCCAGCAGTTTGGGGAACAGCGGGTATAGCAATCAGCCCCAGCATTTT	CASSLGNSGYSNQPQHF	.	.	TRBV28	TRBJ1-5
TGTGCCAGCAGCAGCCCGGGACAGCAAGAGACCCAGTACTTC	CASSSPGQQETQYF	.	TRBD1	TRBV7-6	TRBJ2-5
TGTGCCAGCAGCATGGTTGTACTAGCGGACATTGGAAATGAGCAGTTCTTC	CASSMVVLADIGNEQFF	.	TRBD2	TRBV7-2	TRBJ2-1
TGTGCCAGCAGTCGAACAGGGGTTGGGACTGAAGCTTTCTTT	CASSRTGVGTEAFF	.	TRBD1	TRBV28	TRBJ1-1
TGTGCCAGCAGTCCTCGGACCGAATCGGATACGCAGTATTTT	CASSPRTESDTQYF	.	.	TRBV27	TRBJ2-3
TGTGCCAGCAGTGATAGGTGGAAGGGAGCGTACGAGCAGTACTTC	CASSDRWKGAYEQYF	.	.	TRBV6-1	TRBJ2-7
TGTGCCAGCATCCCCGGACAGAGCTCCTACGAGCAGTACTTC	CASIPGQSSYEQYF	.	.	TRBV6-1	TRBJ2-7
TGCGCCAGCAGACCGGGGACTAGCGGGGGAGGAGAGACCCAGTACTTC	CASRPGTSGGGETQYF	.	TRBD2	TRBV5-1	TRBJ2-5
TGTGCCAGCAGCCTTTCAAGCGGGAGGGTTACCGGGGAGCTGTTTTTT	CASSLSSGRVTGELFF	.	TRBD2	TRBV7-9	TRBJ2-2
TGTGCCAGCAGTGCGGAGGGAGTAGCCTACAATGAGCAGTTCTTC	CASSAEGVAYNEQFF	.	.	TRBV2	TRBJ2-1
TGTGCCAGCAGCCCAAACCGACAGGGGGAAAAACTGTTTTTT	CASSPNRQGEKLFF	.	TRBD1	TRBV11-2	TRBJ1-4
TGTGCCAGCAGTGAATCGGGCGGGGACACAGATACGCAGTATTTT	CASSESGGDTDTQYF	.	.	TRBV25-1	TRBJ2-3
TGTGCCAGCAGCGCCGGGAGAATTGACGGGACAGGGTTCTACAATGAGCAGTTCTTC	CASSAGRIDGTGFYNEQFF	.	TRBD1	TRBV11-3	TRBJ2-1
TGTGCCAGCAGCTCCAGGGGGGGCAGCTCCTACAATGAGCAGTTCTTC	CASSSRGGSSYNEQFF	.	.	TRBV11-2	TRBJ2-1
TGTGCCAGCAGCTCCGGACGGGTCTCTGGAAACACCATATATTTT	CASSSGRVSGNTIYF	.	.	TRBV7-9	TRBJ1-3
TGTGCCAGCTCACCTAAGAGGGTAGCGGAGCAGTACTTC	CASSPKRVAEQYF	.	.	TRBV18	TRBJ2-7